A selection of T cell receptor beta chains follows, all from one sample in a study of blood T cell repertoires in COVID-19. TCRdb's copy holds only in-frame clones and misses some; the assay was immunoSEQ multiplex PCR. The repertoire holds around 260,000 clones, with around 86% as singletons. The source material was peripheral blood. Receptors were obtained from an older woman with COVID-19, enrolled during active disease. Each CDR3 is given with its conserved first and last residue. A D gene is named only where the DNA matches it firmly. The size of a clone is reported for some rows only, either as once, few or many, or as a class for expanded clones.

DNA: TGCAGCGTTGAGAGCCCCGGGACAGTCAACGAGCAGTACTTC; CDR3: CSVESPGTVNEQYF; D: TRBD1; J: TRBJ2-7; size: NA; V: TRBV29-1
DNA: TGCGCCAGCAGTAAAGCGGGAGGCCCGATCGAGCAGTACTTC; CDR3: CASSKAGGPIEQYF; D: TRBD2; J: TRBJ2-7; size: few; V: TRBV5-1
DNA: TGTGCCAGCAGTGAAGGACCACAGGGATCTGGCACTGAAGCTTTCTTT; CDR3: CASSEGPQGSGTEAFF; D: NA; J: TRBJ1-1; size: NA; V: TRBV28
DNA: TGTGCCAGTAGTATACAAGGAGGGGGCAATGAAAAACTGTTTTTT; CDR3: CASSIQGGGNEKLFF; D: TRBD1; J: TRBJ1-4; size: few; V: TRBV19
DNA: TGTGCCAGCAGCTCCCCGTATGGGAGGGCGGAAGAGACCCAGTACTTC; CDR3: CASSSPYGRAEETQYF; D: TRBD2; J: TRBJ2-5; size: NA; V: TRBV7-9
DNA: TGTGCCAGCAGTTTTGTGGCAGGGACAGATACGCAGTATTTT; CDR3: CASSFVAGTDTQYF; D: NA; J: TRBJ2-3; size: many; V: TRBV28
DNA: TGCGCCAGCAGTGAGTCGGGCAGACGAGGGTCACCCCTCCACTTT; CDR3: CASSESGRRGSPLHF; D: NA; J: TRBJ1-6; size: NA; V: TRBV10-1
DNA: TGTGCCAGCAGTTTCACTCCCATTGTGGTTGCAACTAATGAAAAACTGTTTTTT; CDR3: CASSFTPIVVATNEKLFF; D: NA; J: TRBJ1-4; size: NA; V: TRBV27
DNA: TGTGCCAGCAGTTGGGAGGGGGGGAACTATGGCTACACCTTC; CDR3: CASSWEGGNYGYTF; D: NA; J: TRBJ1-2; size: NA; V: TRBV28
DNA: TGTGCCAGCAGCTTAGCGGCAGGGGGGATCCAGAATCAGCCCCAGCATTTT; CDR3: CASSLAAGGIQNQPQHF; D: TRBD1; J: TRBJ1-5; size: NA; V: TRBV7-9
DNA: TGCGCCAGCAGCGCCGGGACAGGGGCGGTCCGCTATGGCTACACCTTC; CDR3: CASSAGTGAVRYGYTF; D: TRBD1; J: TRBJ1-2; size: NA; V: TRBV5-1
DNA: TGTGCCAGCAGCCCCGGACAGGGCCACTATGGCTACACCTTC; CDR3: CASSPGQGHYGYTF; D: TRBD1; J: TRBJ1-2; size: NA; V: TRBV7-9
DNA: TGTGCCAGCAGTACCGGGACTAGCGGCGAGCAGTTCTTC; CDR3: CASSTGTSGEQFF; D: TRBD2; J: TRBJ2-1; size: NA; V: TRBV6-5
DNA: TGTGCCAGCAGCGTAGGGAATACAGTTTCGATAGATACGCAGTATTTT; CDR3: CASSVGNTVSIDTQYF; D: NA; J: TRBJ2-3; size: NA; V: TRBV9
DNA: TGTGCCAGCAGTTTACAAGGGGGAAACTATGGCTACACCTTC; CDR3: CASSLQGGNYGYTF; D: NA; J: TRBJ1-2; size: many; V: TRBV27
DNA: TGTGCCAGCAGCTCTGGGACAAGGGATTATGGCTACACCTTC; CDR3: CASSSGTRDYGYTF; D: NA; J: TRBJ1-2; size: NA; V: TRBV7-8
DNA: TGTGCCAGCAGTGTCGCCGGGACAGCTCGAACGGGCTACACCTTC; CDR3: CASSVAGTARTGYTF; D: TRBD1; J: TRBJ1-2; size: NA; V: TRBV25-1
DNA: TGTGCCAGCTCACCCCAAACAGGGGCAGCGGGTGACTATGGCTACACCTTC; CDR3: CASSPQTGAAGDYGYTF; D: TRBD1; J: TRBJ1-2; size: NA; V: TRBV18